This is a list of T cell receptor beta chains from one sample in a study of cytomegalovirus exposure and HLA in healthy donors. Using immunoSEQ multiplex PCR, the repertoire was profiled, and TCRdb retains in-frame clones only, with some absent. The sample lists some 230,000 clones, 85% to 95% occurring once. Input material: PBMCs. The receptors here all came from a woman under 30 in good health and CMV-seronegative. Each CDR3 is given with its conserved first and last residue. A D gene is named only where the DNA matches it firmly. Size is omitted from some rows. Given values are once, few, many or a class for expanded clones.

>TRBV2|TRBJ2-7|NA|TRBD2
CASSELAGASEQYF
TGTGCCAGCAGTGAACTAGCGGGAGCATCGGAGCAGTACTTC
>TRBV28|TRBJ1-2|few|TRBD1
CASSFGQGLGSYGYTF
TGTGCCAGCAGTTTTGGACAGGGGTTAGGCAGTTATGGCTACACCTTC
>TRBV7-9|TRBJ1-1|NA|NA
CASSPNSGFTEAFF
TGTGCCAGCAGCCCAAACTCAGGGTTTACTGAAGCTTTCTTT
>TRBV5-1|TRBJ1-2|NA|NA
CASSSSRGDGYTF
TGCGCCAGCAGCTCCAGCCGCGGAGATGGCTACACCTTC
>TRBV28|TRBJ2-7|NA|NA
CASSLRFYEQYF
TGTGCCAGCAGTTTGCGCTTCTACGAGCAGTACTTC
>TRBV7-9|TRBJ2-7|NA|NA
CASSRQVLAADEQYF
TGTGCCAGCAGCCGACAGGTATTAGCTGCAGACGAGCAGTACTTC
>TRBV5-4|TRBJ1-1|NA|TRBD1
CASSPRTGAMNTEAFF
TGTGCCAGCAGCCCGAGGACAGGGGCGATGAACACTGAAGCTTTCTTT
>TRBV5-1|TRBJ1-1|NA|NA
CASSRGPTNTEAFF
TGCGCCAGCTCGCGCGGTCCCACGAACACTGAAGCTTTCTTT
>TRBV10-2|TRBJ2-5|NA|NA
CASSDRVEETQYF
TGCGCCAGCAGTGATCGGGTCGAGGAGACCCAGTACTTC
>TRBV7-9|TRBJ2-7|NA|TRBD1
CASSSGTENTYEQYF
TGTGCCAGCAGCTCCGGGACAGAAAACACCTACGAGCAGTACTTC
>TRBV19|TRBJ1-5|NA|NA
CASSALGGASNQPQHF
TGTGCCAGTTCCGCTTTGGGGGGGGCAAGCAATCAGCCCCAGCATTTT
>TRBV9|TRBJ1-5|NA|TRBD1
CASSVGEGGPHQPQHF
TGTGCCAGCAGCGTAGGGGAAGGGGGCCCCCATCAGCCCCAGCATTTT
>TRBV27|TRBJ2-7|NA|NA
CASSRSTASYEQYF
TGTGCCAGCAGTAGATCGACAGCATCCTACGAGCAGTACTTC
>TRBV5-1|TRBJ1-2|NA|TRBD1
CASSSDRVGGYTF
TGCGCCAGCAGCTCCGACAGGGTGGGCGGCTACACCTTC
>TRBV30|TRBJ1-5|NA|NA
CAWSVGPSNQPQHF
TGTGCCTGGAGTGTTGGGCCGAGCAATCAGCCCCAGCATTTT
>TRBV5-1|TRBJ2-1|NA|TRBD2
CASSLGRGAYNEQFF
TGCGCCAGCAGCTTGGGGCGGGGGGCCTACAATGAGCAGTTCTTC
>TRBV27|TRBJ1-2|NA|NA
CASSWTVSNYGYTF
TGTGCCAGCAGCTGGACAGTCTCTAACTATGGCTACACCTTC
>TRBV5-8|TRBJ2-7|NA|NA
CASSLRTGTYEQYF
TGTGCCAGCAGCTTGAGGACGGGAACCTACGAGCAGTACTTC
>TRBV5-1|TRBJ2-3|NA|TRBD2
CASSPRTSGSLLLTDTQYF
TGCGCCAGCAGCCCACGGACTAGCGGGAGTCTTTTACTCACAGATACGCAGTATTTT
>TRBV19|TRBJ2-7|NA|NA
CASSRGQISYEQYF
TGTGCCAGTAGTAGAGGACAGATCTCCTACGAGCAGTACTTC
>TRBV5-4|TRBJ1-3|NA|NA
CASSLGGDTGNTIYF
TGTGCCAGCAGCTTGGGAGGGGACACAGGAAACACCATATATTTT
>TRBV19|TRBJ2-7|NA|TRBD2
CASGTSGVREQYF
TGTGCCAGTGGGACTAGCGGGGTCCGCGAGCAGTACTTC
>TRBV30|TRBJ1-1|NA|NA
CAWRQMNTEAFF
TGTGCCTGGAGACAGATGAACACTGAAGCTTTCTTT
>TRBV6-5|TRBJ1-1|NA|NA
CASSYTGGTEAFF
TGTGCCAGCAGTTACACCGGGGGAACTGAAGCTTTCTTT
>TRBV29-1|TRBJ1-4|NA|NA
CSVGLNEKLFF
TGCAGCGTAGGACTAAATGAAAAACTGTTTTTT
>TRBV15|TRBJ2-3|NA|TRBD2
CATSRNPTRHRGGGADTQYF
TGTGCCACCAGCAGAAATCCAACACGGCACCGCGGGGGAGGCGCAGATACGCAGTATTTT
>TRBV5-8|TRBJ2-5|few|TRBD2
CASSHGLAGQETQYF
TGTGCCAGCAGCCACGGACTAGCGGGACAAGAGACCCAGTACTTC
>TRBV19|TRBJ2-7|NA|NA
CASSNSIQQYF
TGTGCCAGTAGTAATAGTATCCAGCAGTACTTC
>TRBV10-3|TRBJ1-2|NA|TRBD1
CAISMTGDSPYYGYTF
TGTGCCATCAGTATGACCGGGGACAGCCCCTACTATGGCTACACCTTC
>TRBV2|TRBJ2-7|NA|NA
CASRDLFFYEQYF
TGTGCCAGCAGAGACTTGTTTTTCTACGAGCAGTACTTC
>TRBV9|TRBJ2-6|NA|TRBD1
CASSARTGGISGANVLTF
TGTGCCAGCAGCGCGAGGACAGGGGGGATATCTGGGGCCAACGTCCTGACTTTC